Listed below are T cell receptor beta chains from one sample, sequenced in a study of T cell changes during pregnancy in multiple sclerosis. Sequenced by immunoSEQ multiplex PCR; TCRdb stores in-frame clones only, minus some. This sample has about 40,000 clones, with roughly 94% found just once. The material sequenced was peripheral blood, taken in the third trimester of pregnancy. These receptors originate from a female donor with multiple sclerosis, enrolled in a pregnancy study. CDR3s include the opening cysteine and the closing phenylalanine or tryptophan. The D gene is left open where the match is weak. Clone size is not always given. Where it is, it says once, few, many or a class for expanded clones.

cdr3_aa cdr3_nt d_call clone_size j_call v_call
CASSTSGGAGTEAFF TGTGCCAGCAGCACAAGCGGGGGGGCGGGCACTGAAGCTTTCTTT - - TRBJ1-1 TRBV9
CASKQGLDLYEQYF TGTGCCAGCAAACAAGGACTAGACCTTTACGAGCAGTACTTC TRBD2 - TRBJ2-7 TRBV7-2
CASSPGQFYYEQYF TGCGCCAGCAGCCCCGGACAGTTCTACTACGAGCAGTACTTC - - TRBJ2-7 TRBV5-1
CASSSYRTGAIQPQHF TGTGCCAGCAGCTCATACCGGACAGGGGCAATTCAGCCCCAGCATTTT TRBD1 once TRBJ1-5 TRBV7-9
CASSLAGSGANVLTF TGCGCCAGCAGCTTGGCCGGTTCTGGGGCCAACGTCCTGACTTTC - - TRBJ2-6 TRBV5-1
CATSRDRTGSEAFF TGTGCCACCAGCAGAGATCGGACAGGCAGTGAAGCTTTCTTT TRBD1 - TRBJ1-1 TRBV15
CASSNQQSSYEQYF TGTGCCAGTAGTAACCAACAGAGCTCCTACGAGCAGTACTTC - - TRBJ2-7 TRBV19
CSTPTAYEQYF TGCAGTACTCCAACAGCCTACGAGCAGTACTTC - - TRBJ2-7 TRBV20-1
CASSQTQTGAAEQYF TGCGCCAGCAGCCAGACCCAGACAGGGGCAGCCGAGCAGTACTTC TRBD1 few TRBJ2-7 TRBV4-3
CASSFFGGDTQYF TGCGCCAGCAGCTTTTTCGGCGGAGATACGCAGTATTTT - - TRBJ2-3 TRBV5-1
CASSPEEGALLQYF TGCGCCAGCAGCCCCGAGGAGGGAGCCCTGCTTCAGTACTTC - few TRBJ2-4 TRBV4-1
CASTSFQSVLLPQHF TGTGCCAGCACCTCGTTCCAGTCCGTGCTTTTGCCCCAGCATTTT - - TRBJ1-5 TRBV28
CASSQDRPTNYGYTF TGTGCCAGCAGCCAAGACAGGCCGACTAACTATGGCTACACCTTC - - TRBJ1-2 TRBV5-4
CASSYGSVRTGEKLFF TGTGCCAGCAGTTACGGGTCAGTCCGAACAGGTGAAAAACTGTTTTTT - - TRBJ1-4 TRBV6-5
CASSLAGVITYNSPLHF TGTGCCAGCAGCTTAGCAGGGGTCATTACTTATAATTCACCCCTCCACTTT - - TRBJ1-6 TRBV7-8
CASSSGEISYNEQFF TGCGCCAGCAGCTCAGGGGAAATCTCCTACAATGAGCAGTTCTTC - - TRBJ2-1 TRBV5-1
CASSHNFKGQGAQAGGYTF TGTGCCAGCAGCCATAACTTTAAGGGACAGGGGGCGCAGGCCGGTGGCTACACCTTC TRBD1 - TRBJ1-2 TRBV5-6
CASSQDVSQGLEKLFF TGCGCCAGCAGCCAAGACGTTTCTCAGGGGCTCGAAAAACTGTTTTTT - - TRBJ1-4 TRBV4-1
CASQGAGGHQETQYF TGTGCCAGCCAAGGAGCGGGGGGACATCAAGAGACCCAGTACTTC TRBD2 once TRBJ2-5 TRBV28
CASRRANRLAGGNEQFF TGTGCCAGCAGGCGAGCGAACCGACTAGCGGGGGGGAATGAGCAGTTCTTC TRBD2 - TRBJ2-1 TRBV11-2
CASTIKQGGEQYF TGTGCCAGCACGATAAAGCAAGGAGGCGAGCAGTACTTC - - TRBJ2-7 TRBV25-1
CSVTNDRDSPLHF TGCAGCGTGACGAATGACAGGGACTCACCCCTCCACTTT TRBD1 - TRBJ1-6 TRBV29-1
CASSSEHISGGASGTDTQYF TGTGCCAGCAGCTCGGAACACATTAGCGGGGGGGCGTCTGGCACAGATACGCAGTATTTT TRBD2 - TRBJ2-3 TRBV7-8
CASSLLAASTDTQYF TGTGCCAGCAGTCTACTAGCGGCTAGCACAGATACGCAGTATTTT TRBD2 once TRBJ2-3 TRBV6-5
CASGTGDTGELFF TGTGCCAGCGGGACAGGGGACACCGGGGAGCTGTTTTTT TRBD1 once TRBJ2-2 TRBV25-1
CASGTSGRVGETQYF TGTGCCAGCGGGACTAGCGGGAGAGTAGGGGAGACCCAGTACTTC TRBD2 - TRBJ2-5 TRBV28
CASSLDRGRGYTF TGTGCCAGCAGCTTAGACAGGGGAAGAGGCTACACCTTC - - TRBJ1-2 TRBV11-2
CASSGRGHLTDTQYF TGTGCCAGCAGCGGCAGGGGGCATCTAACAGATACGCAGTATTTT TRBD1 - TRBJ2-3 TRBV9
CASSLGTGVGEKLFF TGTGCCAGCAGCTTAGGGACAGGGGTCGGAGAAAAACTGTTTTTT TRBD1 - TRBJ1-4 TRBV11-3
CASSLSPTDTQYF TGTGCCAGCAGCCTGTCCCCCACAGATACGCAGTATTTT - - TRBJ2-3 TRBV13
CASSDSSMGYTF TGTGCCAGCAGTGACAGTTCTATGGGCTACACCTTC - - TRBJ1-2 TRBV6-4
CAWGGADTGELFF TGTGCCTGGGGGGGGGCTGACACCGGGGAGCTGTTTTTT - once TRBJ2-2 TRBV30
CASSRDRADGYTF TGCGCCAGCAGCCGGGACAGGGCTGATGGCTACACCTTC TRBD1 few TRBJ1-2 TRBV5-1
CASSTGTDTQYF TGTGCCAGCAGCACCGGTACAGATACGCAGTATTTT - - TRBJ2-3 TRBV7-3
CASHPGNYGYTF TGTGCCAGCCACCCAGGGAACTATGGCTACACCTTC - - TRBJ1-2 TRBV19
CASSLPSGREGYEQYF TGTGCCAGCAGTTTACCTAGCGGGAGGGAGGGCTACGAGCAGTACTTC TRBD2 - TRBJ2-7 TRBV28
CASSPDRTANTGELFF TGTGCCAGTAGCCCAGATCGGACAGCTAACACCGGGGAGCTGTTTTTT - - TRBJ2-2 TRBV19